This T cell receptor (beta chain) comes out of a study of Ad26.COV2.S vaccination and SARS-CoV-2 variants. At the level of the study: Ad26.COV2.S given intramuscularly, once or twice 56 days apart.

Regarding the study as a whole: Reportedly, after vaccination the spike-specific CD8+ and CD4+ T cell responses displayed substantial breadth. Total T cell responses may have been underestimated by the TCR breadth and depth analyses. Non-spike TCR breadth did not differ much between vaccine and placebo recipients.

This CDR3 is built from 15 residues. Germline CDR1 and CDR2: KGHDR and SFDVKD. V was clipped by 2 bases and J by 4 bases, with 13 bases between them. Sequenced by immunoSEQ multiplex PCR; TCRdb stores in-frame clones only, minus some. The data contain roughly 500,000 clones, roughly 89% of them singletons. Regarding treatment: 19 received Ad26.COV2.S at low or high dose, single or two shots; five or six received placebo; per-sample allocation not given. Samples analyzed were those drawn on day 63 after the first vaccine or placebo injection. Details on this clone: Its antigen is not known.

This clonotype originated in a person aged 18-60 years who received the Ad26.COV2.S COVID-19 vaccine or a placebo. The chain joins TRBV24-1 to TRBJ1-1, with a possible D match to TRBD1 (6 bases). Sequences were derived from peripheral blood, sampled in a trial of Ad26.COV2.S vaccine versus placebo. This CDR3 is CATSDSREGGTEAFF. In DNA form, the CDR3 reads TGTGCCACCAGTGATTCTAGGGAGGGGGGCACTGAAGCTTTCTTT.